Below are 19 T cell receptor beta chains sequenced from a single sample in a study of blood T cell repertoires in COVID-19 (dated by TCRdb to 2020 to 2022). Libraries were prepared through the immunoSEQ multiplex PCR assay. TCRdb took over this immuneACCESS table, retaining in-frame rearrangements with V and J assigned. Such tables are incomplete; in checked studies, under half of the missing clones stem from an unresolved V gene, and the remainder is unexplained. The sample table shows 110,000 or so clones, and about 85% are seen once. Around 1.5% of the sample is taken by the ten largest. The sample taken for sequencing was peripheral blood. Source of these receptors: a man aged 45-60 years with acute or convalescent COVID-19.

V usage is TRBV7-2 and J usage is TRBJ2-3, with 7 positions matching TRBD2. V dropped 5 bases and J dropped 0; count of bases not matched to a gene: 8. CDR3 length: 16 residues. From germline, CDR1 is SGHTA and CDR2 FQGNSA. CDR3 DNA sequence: TGTGCCAGCAGCCTCTGGGGTAGCGGGAGCACAGATACGCAGTATTTT. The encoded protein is CASSLWGSGSTDTQYF.

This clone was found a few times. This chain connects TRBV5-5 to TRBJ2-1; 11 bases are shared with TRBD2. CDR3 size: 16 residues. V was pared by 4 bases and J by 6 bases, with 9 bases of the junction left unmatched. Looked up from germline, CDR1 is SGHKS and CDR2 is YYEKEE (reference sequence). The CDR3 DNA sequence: TGTGCCAGCAGCCCGGTCCCCGGGACTAGCGGCAATGAGCAGTTCTTC. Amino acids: CASSPVPGTSGNEQFF.

The CDR3 sequence is CASRVSGTGGFNQPQHF. As DNA, the CDR3 is TGTGCCAGCAGAGTCTCCGGGACAGGGGGATTCAATCAGCCCCAGCATTTT. The V and J genes are TRBV28 and TRBJ1-5; 11 nucleotides match TRBD1. The V gene's germline CDR1 is MDHEN and CDR2 SYDVKM. There are 17 residues in the CDR3. V trimming: 6 bases; J trimming: 3 bases; junction bases outside the gene matches: 10. Variable domain in full (rest from reference TRBV28 and TRBJ1-5): DVKVTQSSRYLVKRTGEKVFLECVQDMDHENMFWYRQDPGLGLRLIYFSYDVKMKEKGDIPEGYSVSREKKERFSLILESASTNQTSMYLCASRVSGTGGFNQPQHFGDGTRLSIL.

CDR3: CASRSGTANTEAFF. CDR3 bases: TGTGCCAGCAGGAGCGGGACGGCAAACACTGAAGCTTTCTTT. The rearrangement uses TRBV6-5 and TRBJ1-1, with a possible D match to TRBD1 (5 bases). The CDR3 extends over 14 amino acids. V was shortened by 6 bases and J by 2 bases, with 13 bases between the two germline ends. Germline assignment: CDR1 MNHEY and CDR2 SVGAGI.

This CDR3 reads CASSPGQSYGYTF. The DNA for the CDR3 is TGTGCCAGCAGCCCGGGACAGTCGTATGGCTACACCTTC. The V gene is TRBV28, the J gene TRBJ1-2; 7 positions agree with TRBD1. CDR1 MDHEN and CDR2 SYDVKM come from the germline V gene. The CDR3 sequence is 13 residues long. V shed 6 bases and J 5 bases; nucleotides not matched to a gene: 6.

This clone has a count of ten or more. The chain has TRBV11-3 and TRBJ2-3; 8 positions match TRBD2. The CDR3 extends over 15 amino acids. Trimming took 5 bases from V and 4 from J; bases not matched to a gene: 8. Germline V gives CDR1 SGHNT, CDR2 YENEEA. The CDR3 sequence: CASSPRGGVADTQYF. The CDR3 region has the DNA TGTGCCAGCAGCCCTCGGGGGGGAGTCGCAGATACGCAGTATTTT.

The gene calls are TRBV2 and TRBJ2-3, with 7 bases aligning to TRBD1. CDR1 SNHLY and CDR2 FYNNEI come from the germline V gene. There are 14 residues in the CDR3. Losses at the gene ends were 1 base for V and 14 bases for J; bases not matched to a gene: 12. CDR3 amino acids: CASSEDQGVRLLYF. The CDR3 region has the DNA TGTGCCAGCAGTGAAGATCAGGGGGTCCGTCTGTTGTATTTT.

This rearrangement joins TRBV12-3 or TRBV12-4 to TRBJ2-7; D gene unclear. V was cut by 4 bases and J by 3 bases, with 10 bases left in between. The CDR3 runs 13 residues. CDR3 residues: CASSSRRSYEQYF. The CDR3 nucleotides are TGTGCCAGCAGTTCCCGACGGAGCTACGAGCAGTACTTC.

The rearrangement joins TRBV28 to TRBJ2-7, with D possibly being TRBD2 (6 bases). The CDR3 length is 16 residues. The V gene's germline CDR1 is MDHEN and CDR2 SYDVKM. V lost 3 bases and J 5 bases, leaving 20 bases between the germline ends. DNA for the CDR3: TGTGCCAGCAGTTTTAGGGACGGGACTGGTGCCCACGAGCAGTACTTC. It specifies CASSFRDGTGAHEQYF.

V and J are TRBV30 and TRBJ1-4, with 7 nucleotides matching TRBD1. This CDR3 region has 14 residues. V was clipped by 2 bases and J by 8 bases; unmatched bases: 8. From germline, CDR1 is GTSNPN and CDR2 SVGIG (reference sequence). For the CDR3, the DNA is TGTGCCTGGAGTCCTAACAGGGGTCGAGAAAAACTGTTTTTT. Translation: CAWSPNRGREKLFF.

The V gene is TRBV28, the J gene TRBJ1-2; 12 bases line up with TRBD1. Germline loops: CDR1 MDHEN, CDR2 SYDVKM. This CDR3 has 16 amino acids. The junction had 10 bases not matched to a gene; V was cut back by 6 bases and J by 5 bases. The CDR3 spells CASSKGGTGGLYGYTF. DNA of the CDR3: TGTGCCAGCAGCAAAGGAGGGACAGGGGGCTTGTATGGCTACACCTTC.

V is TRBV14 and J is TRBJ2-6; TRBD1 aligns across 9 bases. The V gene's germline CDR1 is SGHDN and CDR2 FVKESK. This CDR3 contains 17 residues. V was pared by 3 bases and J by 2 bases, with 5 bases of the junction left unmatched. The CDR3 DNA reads TGTGCCAGCAGCCACCCGGACAGGGGAACTGGGGCCAACGTCCTGACTTTC. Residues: CASSHPDRGTGANVLTF.

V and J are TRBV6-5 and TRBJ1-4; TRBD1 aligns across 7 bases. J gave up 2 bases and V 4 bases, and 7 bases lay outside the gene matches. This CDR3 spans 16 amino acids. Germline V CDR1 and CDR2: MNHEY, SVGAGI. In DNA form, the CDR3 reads TGTGCCAGCAGTTCCCTTGGACAGGACACTAATGAAAAACTGTTTTTT. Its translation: CASSSLGQDTNEKLFF.

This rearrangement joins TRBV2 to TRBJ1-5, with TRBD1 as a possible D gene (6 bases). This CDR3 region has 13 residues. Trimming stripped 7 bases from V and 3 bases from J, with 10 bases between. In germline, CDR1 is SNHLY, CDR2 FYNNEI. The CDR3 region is CASTAGANQPQHF. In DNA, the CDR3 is TGTGCCAGCACGGCAGGGGCCAATCAGCCCCAGCATTTT.

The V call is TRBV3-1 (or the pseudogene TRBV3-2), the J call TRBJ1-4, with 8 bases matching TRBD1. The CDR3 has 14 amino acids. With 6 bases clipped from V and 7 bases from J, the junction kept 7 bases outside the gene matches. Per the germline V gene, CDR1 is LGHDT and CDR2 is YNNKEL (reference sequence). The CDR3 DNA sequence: TGTGCCAGCAGGCAGGGGGCGATGGGTGAAAAACTGTTTTTT. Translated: CASRQGAMGEKLFF.

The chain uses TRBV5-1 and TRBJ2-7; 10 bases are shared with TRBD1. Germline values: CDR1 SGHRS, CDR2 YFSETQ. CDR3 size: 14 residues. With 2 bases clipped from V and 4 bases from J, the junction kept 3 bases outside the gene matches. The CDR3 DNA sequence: TGCGCCAGCAGCTTCGGGACAGGGGTTTACGAGCAGTACTTC. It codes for CASSFGTGVYEQYF. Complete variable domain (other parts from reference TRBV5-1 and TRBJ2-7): KAGVTQTPRYLIKTRGQQVTLSCSPISGHRSVSWYQQTPGQGLQFLFEYFSETQRNKGNFPGRFSGRQFSNSRSEMNVSTLELGDSALYLCASSFGTGVYEQYFGPGTRLTVT.

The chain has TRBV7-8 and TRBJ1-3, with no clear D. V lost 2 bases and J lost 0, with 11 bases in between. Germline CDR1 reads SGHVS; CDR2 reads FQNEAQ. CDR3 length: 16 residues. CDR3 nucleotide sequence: TGTGCCAGCAGCTTATATCCGGAGTCCTCTGGAAACACCATATATTTT. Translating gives CASSLYPESSGNTIYF.

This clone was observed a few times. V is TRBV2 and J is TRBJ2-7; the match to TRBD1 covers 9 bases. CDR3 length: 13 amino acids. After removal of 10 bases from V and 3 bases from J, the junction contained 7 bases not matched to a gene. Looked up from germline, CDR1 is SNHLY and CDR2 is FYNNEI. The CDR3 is CATNRDRDYEQYV. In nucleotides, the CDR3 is TGTGCCACCAACCGGGACAGGGACTACGAGCAGTACGTC.

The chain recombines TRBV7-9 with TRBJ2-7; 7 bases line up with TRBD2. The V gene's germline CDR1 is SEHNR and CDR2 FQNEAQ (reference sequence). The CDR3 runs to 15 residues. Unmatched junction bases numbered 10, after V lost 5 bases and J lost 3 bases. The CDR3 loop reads CASSPPASGSYEQYF. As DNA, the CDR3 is TGTGCCAGCAGCCCCCCGGCTAGCGGTAGCTACGAGCAGTACTTC.